These 3 T cell receptor beta chains share one sample of origin, sequenced in a study of T-cell memory formation after mild COVID-19. One entry per CDR3 protein, called by TCRdb with MiXCR from the 5' RACE reads. Of about 180,000 distinct CDR3 sequences listed, approximately 16% are singletons. Sequences were obtained from PBMCs or a T cell subset sorted from them (not recorded which). The source is an adult woman who had mild COVID-19 (a few samples of this study predate the infection). Cell type and time point are not known.

For the CDR3, the DNA is TGCGCCAGCAGCTTAGCAGACCCTAAGTCACCCCTCCACTTT. Amino acids: CASSLADPKSPLHF. The gene calls are TRBV5-1 and TRBJ1-6; no reliable D call. From germline, CDR1 is SGHRS and CDR2 YFSETQ. There are 14 residues in the CDR3. The V gene lost 2 bases and the J gene lost 10 bases, with 13 bases spanning the gap.

This clonotype was counted between two and nine times. V usage is TRBV12-3 or TRBV12-4 and J usage is TRBJ1-1; D gene unclear. V was pared by 7 bases and J by 5 bases, with 14 bases between. CDR3 length: 13 residues. The CDR3 is CASTLWRGTEAFF. The CDR3 DNA sequence: TGTGCCAGCACCCTCTGGCGAGGAACTGAAGCTTTCTTT.

For this clonotype: A junction boundary mismatches the germline segment, possibly from a read error. The rearrangement joins TRBV11-1 to TRBJ2-5, with D unresolved. The CDR3 contains 14 residues. Germline V gives CDR1 SGHAT, CDR2 FQDESV (reference sequence). The chain's CDR3 is CASSSRGTQENQYF. The DNA of the CDR3 is TGTGCCAGCAGCTCCAGAGGCACTCAAGAGAACCAGTACTTC.